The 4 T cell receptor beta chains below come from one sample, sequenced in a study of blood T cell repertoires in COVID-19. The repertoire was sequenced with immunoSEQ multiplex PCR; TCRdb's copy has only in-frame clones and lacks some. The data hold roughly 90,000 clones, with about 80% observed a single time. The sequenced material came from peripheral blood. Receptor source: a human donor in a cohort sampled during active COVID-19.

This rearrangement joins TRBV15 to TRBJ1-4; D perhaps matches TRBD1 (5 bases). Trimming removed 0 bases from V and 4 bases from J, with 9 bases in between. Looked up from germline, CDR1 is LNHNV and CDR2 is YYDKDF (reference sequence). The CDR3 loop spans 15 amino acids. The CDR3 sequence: CATSRDGRVNEKLFF. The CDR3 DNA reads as TGTGCCACCAGCAGAGACGGCAGGGTTAATGAAAAACTGTTTTTT.

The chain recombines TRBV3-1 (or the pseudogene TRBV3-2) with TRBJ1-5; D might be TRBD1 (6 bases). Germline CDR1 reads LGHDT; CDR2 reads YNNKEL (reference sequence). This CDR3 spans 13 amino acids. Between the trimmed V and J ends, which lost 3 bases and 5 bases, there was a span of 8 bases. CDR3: CASSHAGDQPQHF. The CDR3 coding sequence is TGTGCCAGCAGCCACGCAGGGGATCAGCCCCAGCATTTT.

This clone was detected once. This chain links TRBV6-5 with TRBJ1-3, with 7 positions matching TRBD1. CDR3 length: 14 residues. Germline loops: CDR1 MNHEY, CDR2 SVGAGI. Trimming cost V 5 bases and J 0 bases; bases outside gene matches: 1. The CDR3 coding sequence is TGTGCCAGCAGTCGGGACAGCTCTGGAAACACCATATATTTT. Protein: CASSRDSSGNTIYF.

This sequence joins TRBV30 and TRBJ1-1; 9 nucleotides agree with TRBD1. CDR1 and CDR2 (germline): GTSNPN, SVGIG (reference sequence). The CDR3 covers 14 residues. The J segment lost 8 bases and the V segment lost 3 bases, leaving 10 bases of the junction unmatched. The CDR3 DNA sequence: TGTGCCTGGAGCGCAGGGGGACAGGGTTTAGAAGCTTTCTTT. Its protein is CAWSAGGQGLEAFF.